This is a list of T cell receptor beta chains from one sample in a study of OX40 agonist ivuxolimab in advanced cancers. Produced via immunoSEQ multiplex PCR; TCRdb's table is partial and in-frame only. The sample has approximately 89,000 clones; roughly 84% are singletons. The sequencing used CD4+ or CD8+ T cells sorted from blood, collected in a trial of the OX40 agonist ivuxolimab. These receptors were taken from an adult with an advanced solid tumor such as melanoma, head and neck, liver or kidney cancer. Both conserved end residues are part of each CDR3. A D gene is named only where the DNA matches it firmly. Clone size is stated in some rows and not others, as once, few, many or a class when expanded.

J | D | V | size | CDR3 | DNA
TRBJ2-1 | - | TRBV5-1 | - | CASSLDSASPEQFF | TGCGCCAGCAGCTTGGACTCAGCGAGTCCGGAGCAGTTCTTC
TRBJ2-1 | - | TRBV15 | - | CATSRDKEGRQFF | TGTGCCACCAGCAGAGATAAGGAGGGCCGGCAGTTCTTC
TRBJ1-6 | TRBD1 | TRBV5-8 | - | CASSTGTGDNSPLHF | TGTGCCAGCAGCACCGGGACAGGGGATAATTCACCCCTCCACTTT
TRBJ2-7 | TRBD1 | TRBV5-5 | - | CASSVGQGRYEQYF | TGTGCCAGCAGCGTAGGACAGGGACGTTACGAGCAGTACTTC
TRBJ1-5 | - | TRBV29-1 | - | CSTVNEANQPQHF | TGCAGCACGGTGAATGAGGCGAATCAGCCCCAGCATTTT
TRBJ2-7 | - | TRBV6-5 | few | CASSYSMLGSYEQYF | TGTGCCAGCAGTTACTCGATGCTGGGCTCCTACGAGCAGTACTTC
TRBJ2-7 | TRBD2 | TRBV5-4 | - | CASSPGTSGGLAYEQYF | TGTGCCAGCAGCCCCGGGACTAGCGGGGGGCTGGCCTACGAGCAGTACTTC
TRBJ1-2 | TRBD1 | TRBV6-5 | - | CASSNTGEGGYTF | TGTGCCAGCAGTAACACAGGGGAGGGCGGCTACACCTTC
TRBJ2-1 | TRBD2 | TRBV5-4 | - | CASSSRLAGGHEQFF | TGTGCCAGCAGCTCTAGACTAGCGGGGGGCCATGAGCAGTTCTTC
TRBJ2-2 | TRBD1 | TRBV5-1 | once | CASSRDRVTGELFF | TGCGCCAGCAGTCGGGACAGGGTCACCGGGGAGCTGTTTTTT
TRBJ2-7 | - | TRBV9 | - | CASSVAVQGYEQYF | TGTGCCAGCAGCGTCGCAGTACAGGGCTACGAGCAGTACTTC
TRBJ1-5 | - | TRBV5-1 | few | CASSLAENQPQHF | TGCGCCAGCAGCTTGGCGGAGAATCAGCCCCAGCATTTT
TRBJ2-2 | TRBD2 | TRBV10-3 | - | CAISESPLAGVAGGSNTGELFF | TGTGCCATCAGTGAGTCCCCCCTTGCGGGGGTAGCGGGGGGCTCGAACACCGGGGAGCTGTTTTTT
TRBJ1-6 | - | TRBV7-2 | once | CASSGDRRTYNSPLHF | TGTGCCAGCAGCGGGGACCGTCGAACCTATAATTCACCCCTCCACTTT
TRBJ1-1 | - | TRBV5-4 | - | CASSLGRASTEAFF | TGTGCCAGCAGCTTGGGAAGGGCGAGCACTGAAGCTTTCTTT
TRBJ2-1 | - | TRBV5-1 | once | CASSSTGQSGNEQFF | TGCGCCAGCAGCTCGACGGGTCAGTCAGGCAATGAGCAGTTCTTC
TRBJ2-7 | - | TRBV19 | - | CASSIDLYSYEQYF | TGTGCCAGTAGTATAGATCTATATTCCTACGAGCAGTACTTC
TRBJ2-5 | - | TRBV7-2 | - | CASSQRGRGRETQYF | TGTGCCAGCAGCCAGAGGGGCCGGGGACGGGAGACCCAGTACTTC
TRBJ2-5 | TRBD1 | TRBV18 | - | CASSPEAGTGETQYF | TGTGCCAGCTCACCAGAGGCAGGGACAGGGGAGACCCAGTACTTC
TRBJ2-2 | TRBD2 | TRBV19 | - | CASTAQASGGARAGELFF | TGTGCCAGTACCGCACAGGCTAGCGGGGGGGCCCGGGCCGGGGAGCTGTTTTTT
TRBJ1-1 | - | TRBV2 | - | CASSLVAVLEAFF | TGTGCCAGCAGTTTGGTGGCGGTCCTTGAAGCTTTCTTT
TRBJ2-3 | TRBD1 | TRBV2 | - | CASSADRGPTDTQYF | TGTGCCAGCAGTGCCGACAGGGGCCCCACAGATACGCAGTATTTT
TRBJ1-4 | TRBD1 | TRBV5-1 | - | CASSFRGQGNEKLFF | TGCGCCAGCAGCTTTAGGGGGCAGGGTAATGAAAAACTGTTTTTT
TRBJ2-7 | - | TRBV6-5 | few | CASSPDFSYEQYF | TGTGCCAGCAGTCCAGACTTCTCCTACGAGCAGTACTTC
TRBJ1-2 | - | TRBV5-4 | - | CASSLGGGPYGGYTF | TGTGCCAGCAGCTTGGGCGGGGGACCCTATGGTGGCTACACCTTC
TRBJ2-1 | - | TRBV6-6 | - | CASSSGDSSYNEQFF | TGTGCCAGCAGCAGCGGGGACAGCTCCTACAATGAGCAGTTCTTC
TRBJ1-1 | TRBD1 | TRBV29-1 | - | CSVGDSWNTEAFF | TGCAGCGTTGGGGACAGCTGGAACACTGAAGCTTTCTTT
TRBJ1-3 | - | TRBV7-9 | - | CASRTGAGNTIYF | TGTGCCAGCAGGACCGGGGCTGGAAACACCATATATTTT
TRBJ1-1 | - | TRBV7-2 | - | CASSLGGSVTEAFF | TGTGCCAGCAGCTTAGGAGGGTCGGTCACTGAAGCTTTCTTT
TRBJ2-5 | - | TRBV7-2 | few | CASSLSSGETQYF | TGTGCCAGCAGCTTAAGCAGCGGAGAGACCCAGTACTTC
TRBJ1-2 | - | TRBV6-5 | - | CASSYSLYGYTF | TGTGCCAGCAGTTATTCGCTCTATGGCTACACCTTC
TRBJ1-2 | TRBD1 | TRBV4-2 | - | CASSREGTGGGLNYGYTF | TGTGCCAGCAGCCGGGAAGGGACAGGGGGCGGTCTAAACTATGGCTACACCTTC
TRBJ2-7 | - | TRBV5-4 | - | CASSLSNEQYF | TGTGCCAGCAGCTTGAGCAACGAGCAGTACTTC
TRBJ1-1 | TRBD1 | TRBV7-9 | once | CASSFPLAGGNIEAFF | TGTGCCAGCAGCTTCCCCTTGGCAGGGGGGAACATTGAAGCTTTCTTT
TRBJ1-3 | TRBD1 | TRBV11-2 | - | CASSFFYRDRVIGNTIYF | TGTGCCAGCAGCTTTTTTTACCGGGACAGGGTTATTGGTAACACCATATATTTT
TRBJ1-6 | - | TRBV5-1 | - | CASSLDRTVNSPLHF | TGCGCCAGCAGCTTGGACAGGACGGTGAATTCACCCCTCCACTTT
TRBJ2-3 | - | TRBV19 | - | CASSPPRSRTDTQYF | TGTGCCAGTAGTCCCCCTCGGTCACGCACAGATACGCAGTATTTT
TRBJ2-5 | - | TRBV11-2 | - | CASSSHTRGGETQYF | TGTGCCAGCAGCTCGCATACCAGGGGCGGGGAGACCCAGTACTTC
TRBJ1-4 | - | TRBV9 | - | CASTGGLGEEKLFF | TGTGCCAGCACCGGAGGGTTGGGGGAGGAAAAACTGTTTTTT
TRBJ1-4 | TRBD1 | TRBV5-6 | - | CASSFTTTGQGGEKLFF | TGTGCCAGCAGCTTTACAACGACCGGACAGGGGGGCGAAAAACTGTTTTTT
TRBJ2-1 | - | TRBV11-3 | once | CASSLSSSYNEQFF | TGTGCCAGCAGCCTTTCTAGCTCCTACAATGAGCAGTTCTTC
TRBJ1-2 | - | TRBV11-3 | - | CASSWRGSSYGYTF | TGTGCCAGCAGTTGGAGGGGGTCTAGCTATGGCTACACCTTC
TRBJ2-7 | - | TRBV30 | once | CARRGSLDEQYF | TGTGCCCGGAGGGGGAGTTTAGACGAGCAGTACTTC
TRBJ2-3 | - | TRBV11-2 | - | CASSLGNTQYF | TGTGCCAGCAGCTTAGGTAATACGCAGTATTTT
TRBJ1-6 | - | TRBV23-1 | - | CASRRQATINSPLHF | TGCGCCAGCAGGCGACAGGCAACGATCAATTCACCCCTCCACTTT
TRBJ2-1 | - | TRBV10-2 | once | CASSAAEQFF | TGCGCCAGCAGTGCCGCCGAGCAGTTCTTC